Below, 11 T cell receptor beta chains from the same sample are listed, as sequenced in a study of blood T cell repertoires in COVID-19. Clones were sequenced by immunoSEQ multiplex PCR, and TCRdb holds only the in-frame ones, with some missing. The profile covers over 70,000 clones, with roughly 84% appearing a single time and around 9.9% taken by the ten largest. The material sequenced was peripheral blood. The receptors stem from a man aged 60 to 75 with COVID-19, enrolled during active disease.

The rearrangement uses TRBV2 and TRBJ1-5; maybe TRBD1 (6 bases). The CDR3 sequence is 17 residues long. From germline, CDR1 is SNHLY and CDR2 FYNNEI. V was shortened by 2 bases and J by 2 bases, with 16 bases between the two germline ends. The CDR3 region has the DNA TGTGCCAGCAGTGAATTGGCAGGGGCGATCGGCAATCAGCCCCAGCATTTT. Translating gives CASSELAGAIGNQPQHF.

The chain uses TRBV3-1 (or the pseudogene TRBV3-2) and TRBJ1-1; 7 bases match TRBD1. J gave up 6 bases and V 6 bases, and 10 bases lay outside the gene matches. Germline V CDR1 and CDR2: LGHDT, YNNKEL (reference sequence). This CDR3 is 14 amino acids long. In DNA form, the CDR3 reads TGTGCCAGCAGTCTCGCGCAGGGGGTCTCTGAAGCTTTCTTT. Its protein product is CASSLAQGVSEAFF.

This chain links TRBV29-1 with TRBJ2-1; 7 bases line up with TRBD1. The CDR3 contains 13 residues. The trim removed 8 bases at V and 5 bases at J, leaving 9 bases unmatched. The germline V gene has CDR1 SQVTM and CDR2 ANQGSEA. This CDR3 is CSLIRQGDNEQFF. The CDR3 nucleotides are TGCAGCCTAATTAGACAGGGCGACAATGAGCAGTTCTTC.

This chain's CDR3 is CSASPYENEQFF. CDR3 coding DNA: TGCAGTGCTAGTCCCTATGAAAATGAGCAGTTCTTC. The V and J genes are TRBV20-1 and TRBJ2-1; D not resolved. The CDR3 has 12 residues. Looked up from germline, CDR1 is DFQATT and CDR2 is SNEGSKA (reference sequence). Trimming pared 3 bases from V and 7 bases from J, leaving 10 bases between.

The chain employs TRBV28 and TRBJ1-1; D call uncertain. The germline V and J ends were trimmed by 7 bases and 0 bases, with 9 bases remaining between them. This CDR3 has 13 residues. Germline V gene lookup returns CDR1 MDHEN and CDR2 SYDVKM. CDR3 sequence (DNA): TGTGCCAGCATAGGGAGTATGAACACTGAAGCTTTCTTT. Protein product: CASIGSMNTEAFF.

The CDR3 reads CASSQGISSGLAKNIQYF. Written as DNA, the CDR3 is TGCGCCAGCAGCCAAGGAATCAGTAGCGGATTAGCCAAAAACATTCAGTACTTC. The rearrangement joins TRBV4-1 to TRBJ2-4, with TRBD2 as a possible D gene (6 bases). This CDR3 is built from 18 residues. Germline V gives CDR1 MGHRA, CDR2 YSYEKL. The V end lost 1 base, the J end lost 0 bases, and 16 bases lay between the germline ends.

This rearrangement joins TRBV7-2 to TRBJ2-1; TRBD2 agrees at 15 bases. The CDR3 is 17 residues long. Trimming cost V 5 bases and J 8 bases; bases outside gene matches: 10. Germline V gene data show CDR1 as SGHTA and CDR2 as FQGNSA. The CDR3 DNA is TGTGCCAGCAGCGGGACTAGCGGGGGGTCTTGGGCCGATGAGCAGTTCTTC. This encodes CASSGTSGGSWADEQFF. Complete variable domain (other parts from reference TRBV7-2 and TRBJ2-1): GAGVSQSPSNKVTEKGKDVELRCDPISGHTALYWYRQSLGQGLEFLIYFQGNSAPDKSGLPSDRFSAERTGGSVSTLTIQRTQQEDSAVYLCASSGTSGGSWADEQFFGPGTRLTVL.

The V call is TRBV12-3 or TRBV12-4, the J call TRBJ1-2, with unresolved D. The V and J ends lost 6 bases and 8 bases respectively, with 13 bases between them. The CDR3 contains 12 residues. Here the CDR3 DNA reads TGTGCCAGCAGCCTGCTTGACGGGGGCTACACCTTC. This codes for CASSLLDGGYTF.

The chain is built from TRBV5-4 and TRBJ2-1, with 8 bases identical to TRBD1. CDR1 and CDR2 from the germline V gene are SGHNT and YYREEE (reference sequence). Germline trimming cut 3 bases from V and 4 bases from J; bases unmatched to any gene: 9. The CDR3 runs 16 residues. The CDR3, as DNA: TGTGCCAGCAGCTCCTCCTTGACAGGGGCATACAATGAGCAGTTCTTC. Translated, it gives CASSSSLTGAYNEQFF.

V is TRBV5-4 and J is TRBJ1-3; D not resolved. In germline, CDR1 is SGHNT, CDR2 YYREEE (reference sequence). The V gene lost 0 bases and the J gene lost 7 bases, with 11 bases spanning the gap. The CDR3 has 14 residues. CDR3 coding DNA: TGTGCCAGCAGCTTGGCAGGAGCGGGTAACACCATATATTTT. This gives the protein CASSLAGAGNTIYF.

The chain joins TRBV9 to TRBJ1-1, with TRBD1 identical over 7 bases. The CDR3 has 16 amino acids. Germline V lookup: CDR1 SGDLS, CDR2 YYNGEE. J lost 5 bases, V lost 1 base, and 11 bases had no gene match. CDR3 region: CASSVRGDRATTEAFF. CDR3 nucleotide sequence: TGTGCCAGCAGCGTAAGGGGGGACAGAGCGACAACTGAAGCTTTCTTT.